The rows below give T cell receptor beta chains drawn from one sample of a study of T cell responses to AZD1222 COVID-19 vaccine. TCRdb's copy holds only in-frame clones and misses some; the assay was immunoSEQ multiplex PCR. The table includes 35,000 to 45,000 clones, 80% to 85% detected once. The specimen was peripheral blood, collected 28 days after the second AZD1222 dose. The origin of the receptors is an adult who received the AZD1222 COVID-19 vaccine. The CDR3 runs from the conserved cysteine through the conserved F or W.

TRBJ2-3	TRBV11-2	CASSSVRGRSTDTQYF
TRBJ2-5	TRBV6-2/TRBV6-3	CASSYPAGASGGLETQYF
TRBJ1-6	TRBV5-3	CARSNSLLHF
TRBJ2-6	TRBV19	CASGSSGANVLTF
TRBJ1-5	TRBV6-2/TRBV6-3	CASSSGGMSGSNQPQHF
TRBJ2-2	TRBV11-2	CAVQGPYYTGELFF
TRBJ1-4	TRBV2	CASRVRTTNEKLFF
TRBJ1-6	TRBV12-5	CASAPEGTYNSPLHF
TRBJ1-6	TRBV3-1/TRBV3-2	CASSQARGRTLHF
TRBJ2-7	TRBV10-2	CASSDRGYEQYF
TRBJ2-5	TRBV18	CASSPRDWTRETQYF
TRBJ1-6	TRBV29-1	CSVKGQGYNSPLHF
TRBJ1-4	TRBV5-4	CASSPGGGATNEKLFF
TRBJ2-1	TRBV19	CASSRTGTRSNEQFF
TRBJ2-2	TRBV6-1	CASSENVARVTGELFF
TRBJ1-1	TRBV5-1	CASSSSAAGGNTEAFF